Sequencing of this T cell receptor (beta chain) was carried out in a study of spatial heterogeneity in lung cancer. The wider study: Sequences of the beta chain were consistently detected in greater numbers than alpha-chain sequences.

The CDR3 runs to 14 residues. CDR1 is DFQATT and CDR2 is SNEGSKA in the germline V gene (reference sequence). In regard to this clonotype: Its matching antigen is unknown.

Time point denoted: sample taken at primary tumor resection. Without sorting, whole RNA was sequenced from tumor, nontumor lung or frozen PBMC. The donor group consisted of over 60 patients who had untreated, early-stage non-small cell lung cancer. Study outcomes and limitations: In blood, ubiquitous expanded tumor TCRs appeared more at resection than follow-up.

All TCR cDNA molecules were individually tagged with a unique molecular identifier. TCRdb ran MiXCR on the 5' RACE reads and lists one entry per CDR3 protein. In the table there are 95,000 or so distinct CDR3 sequences, approximately 8.5% of which are singletons. The rearrangement joins TRBV20-1 to TRBJ1-5; no clear D. The sequence was obtained from a male donor with early-stage non-small cell lung cancer. The source was PBMCs, collected at surgery. Here the CDR3 reads CGRSTWTEDQPQHF. The DNA of the CDR3 is TGCGGGAGAAGTACTTGGACGGAGGATCAGCCCCAGCATTTT.